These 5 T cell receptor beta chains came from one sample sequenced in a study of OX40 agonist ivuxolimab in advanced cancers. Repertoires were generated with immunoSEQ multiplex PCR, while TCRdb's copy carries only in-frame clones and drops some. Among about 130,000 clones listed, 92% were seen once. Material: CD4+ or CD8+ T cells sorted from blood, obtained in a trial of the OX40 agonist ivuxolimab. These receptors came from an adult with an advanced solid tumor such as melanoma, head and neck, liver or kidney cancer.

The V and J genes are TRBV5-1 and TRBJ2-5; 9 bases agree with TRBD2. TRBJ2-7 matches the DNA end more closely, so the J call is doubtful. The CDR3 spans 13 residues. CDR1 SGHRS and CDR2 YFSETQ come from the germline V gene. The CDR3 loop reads CASSSGLAYEQYF. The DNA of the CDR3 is TGCGCCAGCAGCTCAGGACTAGCGTACGAGCAGTACTTC.

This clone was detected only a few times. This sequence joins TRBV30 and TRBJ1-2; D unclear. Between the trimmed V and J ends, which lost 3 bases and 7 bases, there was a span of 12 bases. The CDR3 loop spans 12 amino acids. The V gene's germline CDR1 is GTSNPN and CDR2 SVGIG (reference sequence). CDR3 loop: CAWRYLEGGYTF. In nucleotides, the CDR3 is TGTGCCTGGAGGTACCTTGAGGGTGGCTACACCTTC.

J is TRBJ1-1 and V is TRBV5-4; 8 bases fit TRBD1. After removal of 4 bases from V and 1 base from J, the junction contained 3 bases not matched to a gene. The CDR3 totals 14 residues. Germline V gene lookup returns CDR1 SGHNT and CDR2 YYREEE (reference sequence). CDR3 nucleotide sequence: TGTGCCAGCAGCCGACAGGGGACGAACACTGAAGCTTTCTTT. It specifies CASSRQGTNTEAFF.

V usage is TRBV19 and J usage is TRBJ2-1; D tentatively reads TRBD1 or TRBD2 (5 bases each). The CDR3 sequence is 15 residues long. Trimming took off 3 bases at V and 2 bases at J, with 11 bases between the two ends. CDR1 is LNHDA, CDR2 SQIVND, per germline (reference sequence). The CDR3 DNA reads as TGTGCCAGTAGTATTGAGAGGGGCCCCTACAATGAGCAGTTCTTC. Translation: CASSIERGPYNEQFF.

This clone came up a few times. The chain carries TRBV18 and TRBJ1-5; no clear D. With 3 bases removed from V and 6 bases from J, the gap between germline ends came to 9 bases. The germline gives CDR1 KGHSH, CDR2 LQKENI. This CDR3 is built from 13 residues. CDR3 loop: CASSPGGSQPQHF. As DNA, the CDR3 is TGTGCCAGCTCACCGGGAGGGAGTCAGCCCCAGCATTTT. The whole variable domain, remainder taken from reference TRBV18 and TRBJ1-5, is NAGVMQNPRHLVRRRGQEARLRCSPMKGHSHVYWYRQLPEEGLKFMVYLQKENIIDESGMPKERFSAEFPKEGPSILRIQQVVRGDSAAYFCASSPGGSQPQHFGDGTRLSIL.